The rows below give T cell receptor beta chains drawn from one sample of a study of identical twins. TCRdb fed the 5' RACE reads into MiXCR, producing one record per CDR3 protein. The sample has some 300,000 distinct CDR3 sequences; approximately 13% are singletons. These same data were also listed under a study on yellow fever vaccine responses in identical twins.

Sequencing was carried out using CD8+ T cells sorted from blood. Receptors originate from a woman in her late teens or twenties in good health. The conserved cysteine and the conserved F or W are not part of the CDR3 here. Each record gives: J gene, V gene, CDR3 protein.

j_call: TRBJ2-1
v_call: TRBV20-1
cdr3_aa: SVHGGRDYNEQF

j_call: TRBJ1-4
v_call: TRBV27
cdr3_aa: ASSPGQGPEKLF

j_call: TRBJ1-4
v_call: TRBV27
cdr3_aa: ASRGTGKLF

j_call: TRBJ1-1
v_call: TRBV7-9
cdr3_aa: ASSLARRFTEAF

j_call: TRBJ2-1
v_call: TRBV7-9
cdr3_aa: ASWRASYNEQF

j_call: TRBJ2-1
v_call: TRBV7-6
cdr3_aa: ASSLAVLAGGGEQF

j_call: TRBJ2-7
v_call: TRBV12-3/TRBV12-4
cdr3_aa: ASSLFSGSHEQY

j_call: TRBJ1-1
v_call: TRBV7-2
cdr3_aa: ASSLPAFGTEAF

j_call: TRBJ2-6
v_call: TRBV20-1
cdr3_aa: SAVTYGTLSSGANVLT

j_call: TRBJ2-5
v_call: TRBV7-7
cdr3_aa: ASSSRGREQQETQY

j_call: TRBJ2-7
v_call: TRBV29-1
cdr3_aa: SVDLPGQPYEQY

j_call: TRBJ1-2
v_call: TRBV7-2
cdr3_aa: ASSTYRGKIYGYT

j_call: TRBJ2-1
v_call: TRBV4-1
cdr3_aa: ASSQDPTSGEQF